The 19 T cell receptor beta chains below were found in one sample sequenced in a study of shared clonotypes between healthy human individuals. Clones were read by immunoSEQ multiplex PCR, and TCRdb kept only the in-frame ones, dropping some. Here the sample spans about 1 million clones, roughly 80% being singletons. The material sequenced was memory CD4+ T cells sorted from blood. As to subset: CD45RA-negative fraction. These receptors originate from a man younger than 35 in good health.

In its sample, this clone was seen once. CDR3 sequence: CASSLNLGSYEQYF. Here the CDR3 DNA reads TGTGCCAGCAGCTTAAACCTCGGTAGCTACGAGCAGTACTTC. V usage is TRBV6-6 and J usage is TRBJ2-7; D remains unclear. The V end was cut by 6 bases, the J end by 3 bases, with 15 bases between. The CDR3 length is 14 residues. CDR1 and CDR2 (germline): MNHNY, SVGAGI (reference sequence).

This chain uses TRBV7-8 with TRBJ1-1, with D possibly being TRBD1 (6 bases). The length of the CDR3 is 13 residues. The V end was cut by 8 bases, the J end by 2 bases, with 12 bases between. The germline gives CDR1 SGHVS, CDR2 FQNEAQ. The DNA for the CDR3 is TGTGCCAGCGGCGGACAGATAAACACTGAAGCTTTCTTT. Translation: CASGGQINTEAFF.

This rearrangement joins TRBV30 to TRBJ2-7, with TRBD1 matching 9 bases. The germline V gene has CDR1 GTSNPN and CDR2 SVGIG (reference sequence). This CDR3 spans 16 amino acids. V gave up 5 bases and J gave up 3 bases; unmatched junction bases: 14. The CDR3 loop is CAWAKSWGQGVYEQYF. The CDR3 DNA reads TGTGCCTGGGCCAAATCGTGGGGACAGGGTGTCTACGAGCAGTACTTC.

This rearrangement joins TRBV4-1 to TRBJ2-5; no firm D call. V was pared by 2 bases and J by 5 bases, with 9 bases between. The V gene's germline CDR1 is MGHRA and CDR2 YSYEKL. This CDR3 has 13 residues. CDR3 sequence: CASSQLVSETQYF. CDR3 in DNA: TGCGCCAGCAGCCAATTAGTATCGGAGACCCAGTACTTC.

V is TRBV9 and J is TRBJ2-5, with 10 bases fitting TRBD2. Germline V gene data show CDR1 as SGDLS and CDR2 as YYNGEE. The CDR3 is 17 residues long. The junction had 9 bases not matched to a gene; V was cut back by 0 bases and J by 4 bases. In DNA form, the CDR3 reads TGTGCCAGCAGCGTAGGGTCTAGCGGGAGTGGGATAGAGACCCAGTACTTC. This codes for CASSVGSSGSGIETQYF.

This clone was seen more than once but under ten times. The V call is TRBV10-1, the J call TRBJ1-2; TRBD1 aligns across 8 bases. V shed 10 bases, J shed 5 bases, and the junction held 15 bases outside the gene matches. This CDR3 has 15 amino acids. The germline V gene has CDR1 WNHNN and CDR2 SYGVQD (reference sequence). CDR3 sequence (DNA): TGCGCCACCTCAAAACTCCCAAGACAGGGGTATGGCTACACCTTC. Its protein product is CATSKLPRQGYGYTF.

As to this clone: The junction departs from germline at one end; a sequencing error may be responsible. The gene calls are TRBV5-4 and TRBJ2-5, with a weak D call TRBD2 (6 bases). The CDR3 covers 15 residues. CDR1 and CDR2 (germline): SGHNT, YYREEE (reference sequence). CDR3 sequence (DNA): TGTGCCGGCAGCCCTCTGGGGGGACTCCAAGAGACCCAGTACTTC. Its protein is CAGSPLGGLQETQYF.

Remarks on this clone: This same CDR3 is encoded by further DNA sequences in the sample. This chain uses TRBV18 with TRBJ2-5; D is ambiguous. V was cut by 1 base and J by 4 bases, with 4 bases left in between. Germline assignment: CDR1 KGHSH and CDR2 LQKENI. The CDR3 is 12 residues long. The CDR3 nucleotides read TGTGCCAGCTCACCACTGGGAGAGACCCAGTACTTC. It encodes CASSPLGETQYF.

This sequence joins TRBV13 and TRBJ2-7; tentatively, D is TRBD1 (5 bases). The germline V gene has CDR1 PRHDT and CDR2 FYEKMQ (reference sequence). The CDR3 spans 15 residues. Trimming left V 4 bases short and J 3 bases short, with 16 bases between. CDR3 nucleotides: TGTGCCAGCAGCTCTGAAGGACAAGACAACTACGAGCAGTACTTC. It specifies CASSSEGQDNYEQYF.

The chain has TRBV18 and TRBJ2-3, with 9 bases fitting TRBD2. Germline CDR1 reads KGHSH; CDR2 reads LQKENI. This CDR3 comprises 15 residues. V lost 3 bases to trimming and J lost 2 bases; unmatched junction nucleotides: 3. The CDR3 DNA is TGTGCCAGCTCACCTAGCGGGGGACTCACAGATACGCAGTATTTT. It is translated as CASSPSGGLTDTQYF.

The chain links TRBV19 to TRBJ2-1; weak D call: TRBD2 (6 bases). The CDR3 has 15 amino acids. Germline assignment: CDR1 LNHDA and CDR2 SQIVND (reference sequence). The V gene lost 5 bases and the J gene lost 4 bases, with 15 bases spanning the gap. The chain's CDR3 is CASSDGGRTYNEQFF. As DNA, the CDR3 is TGTGCCAGTAGTGACGGGGGACGTACATACAATGAGCAGTTCTTC.

The J gene is TRBJ2-6, the V gene TRBV18, with no clear D. Germline assignment: CDR1 KGHSH and CDR2 LQKENI. Trimming stripped 3 bases from V and 0 bases from J, with 6 bases between. This CDR3 spans 15 amino acids. CDR3 DNA sequence: TGTGCCAGCTCACCGATGGACTCTGGGGCCAACGTCCTGACTTTC. Translation gives CASSPMDSGANVLTF. Variable domain in full (rest from reference TRBV18 and TRBJ2-6): NAGVMQNPRHLVRRRGQEARLRCSPMKGHSHVYWYRQLPEEGLKFMVYLQKENIIDESGMPKERFSAEFPKEGPSILRIQQVVRGDSAAYFCASSPMDSGANVLTFGAGSRLTVL.

The chain combines TRBV6-1 with TRBJ1-4; a weak D match, TRBD1 (5 bases). Germline V gene data show CDR1 as MNHNS and CDR2 as SASEGT. The CDR3 length is 13 residues. Deletions cut 5 bases from V and 4 bases from J, with 8 bases between. CDR3 coding DNA: TGTGCCAGCAGTATGGGGCTTAATGAAAAACTGTTTTTT. Its protein product is CASSMGLNEKLFF.

The genes are TRBV11-2 and TRBJ2-7, with D hard to call. This CDR3 contains 14 residues. The V and J ends lost 0 bases and 4 bases respectively, with 10 bases between them. CDR1 is SGHAT and CDR2 is FQNNGV in the germline V gene. CDR3 sequence reads: CASSLEYGRYEQYF. Written as DNA, the CDR3 is TGTGCCAGCAGCTTAGAGTACGGAAGGTACGAGCAGTACTTC.

The rearrangement joins TRBV6-6 to TRBJ1-5; 8 bases line up with TRBD1. The ends lost 8 bases at V and 0 bases at J; junction bases unmatched: 6. The CDR3 runs 15 residues. Germline V CDR1 and CDR2: MNHNY, SVGAGI (reference sequence). CDR3: CASVTGGVSNQPQHF. CDR3 DNA sequence: TGTGCCAGCGTTACAGGGGGGGTTAGCAATCAGCCCCAGCATTTT.

Only a few counts were recorded for this clone. The J gene is TRBJ1-1, the V gene TRBV27; perhaps TRBD1 as D (5 bases). In germline, CDR1 is MNHEY, CDR2 SMNVEV (reference sequence). Trimming cost V 4 bases and J 4 bases, with 13 bases left between them. The CDR3 covers 14 residues. CDR3 residues: CASSSLWGGTEAFF. In DNA, the CDR3 is TGTGCCAGCAGTTCTCTGTGGGGGGGCACTGAAGCTTTCTTT.

The chain couples TRBV2 to TRBJ2-7, with D perhaps matching TRBD1 (6 bases). Germline loops: CDR1 SNHLY, CDR2 FYNNEI. Trimming took off 8 bases at V and 0 bases at J, with 14 bases between the two ends. The CDR3 sequence is 14 residues long. CDR3 in amino acids: CASHGGPNSYEQYF. CDR3 in DNA: TGTGCCAGCCATGGGGGCCCTAACTCCTACGAGCAGTACTTC.

This chain links TRBV7-8 with TRBJ1-3, with a tentative D call TRBD1 (6 bases). CDR3 length equals 14 residues. The germline gives CDR1 SGHVS, CDR2 FQNEAQ. Between the trimmed V and J ends, which lost 4 bases and 7 bases, there was a span of 14 bases. CDR3 DNA: TGTGCCAGCAGCTCTCCGGGACATGGGAACACCATATATTTT. Protein sequence: CASSSPGHGNTIYF. Full variable domain (remainder filled in from reference TRBV7-8 and TRBJ1-3): GAGVSQSPRYKVAKRGQDVALRCDPISGHVSLFWYQQALGQGPEFLTYFQNEAQLDKSGLPSDRFFAERPEGSVSTLKIQRTQQEDSAVYLCASSSPGHGNTIYFGEGSWLTVV.

The V call is TRBV7-2, the J call TRBJ2-1; no firm D call. Germline-derived CDR1 and CDR2 are SGHTA and FQGNSA. Trimming removed 5 bases at V and 7 bases at J, with 6 bases between. This CDR3 has 11 residues. For the CDR3, the DNA is TGTGCCAGCAGCGGCAGGAATGAGCAGTTCTTC. Translated: CASSGRNEQFF.